What follows is one T cell receptor beta chain and its context. Its antigen remains unidentified. This entry comes from a study of neoadjuvant anti-PD-1 for oral cavity cancer. Time point of the sample: after neoadjuvant nivolumab, at surgical resection. The repertoire was sequenced with immunoSEQ multiplex PCR; TCRdb's copy has only in-frame clones and lacks some. The sample yields 20,000 to 25,000 clones, less than 50% seen once. Study-wide points: Greater tumor shrinkage accompanied bigger post-treatment sizes of preexisting clones.

Material: tumor tissue, obtained after nivolumab (anti-PD-1) treatment. The receptor was derived from a person between 40 and 85 years old with oral cavity squamous cell carcinoma.

CDR3 residues: CASSNPTGVNEKLFF. As DNA, the CDR3 is TGTGCCAGCAGTAATCCGACAGGTGTAAATGAAAAACTGTTTTTT. This chain joins TRBV6-1 and TRBJ1-4; D is perhaps TRBD1 (6 bases). The CDR3 spans 15 residues. Trimming removed 5 bases from V and 5 bases from J, with 15 bases in between. CDR1 is MNHNS and CDR2 is SASEGT in the germline V gene.